This record looks at one T cell receptor beta chain sequence and its context. The data derive from a study of OX40 agonist ivuxolimab in advanced cancers. Germline CDR1 and CDR2: LNHDA and SQIVND (reference sequence). This CDR3 is 15 amino acids long. V lost 6 bases and J lost 0, with 12 bases in between. TCRdb keeps only in-frame clones here, not all; method: immunoSEQ multiplex PCR. The data show 70,000 to 80,000 clones, with about 81% seen just once and 5% held by the top ten. This chain uses TRBV19 with TRBJ1-3, with no clear D. The source of this sequence is an adult with an advanced solid tumor such as melanoma, head and neck, liver or kidney cancer. The sequenced sample was CD4+ or CD8+ T cells sorted from blood, obtained in a trial of the OX40 agonist ivuxolimab. CDR3 sequence: CASRKTESSGNTIYF. The CDR3 DNA reads as TGTGCCAGTAGGAAGACGGAAAGCTCTGGAAACACCATATATTTT.